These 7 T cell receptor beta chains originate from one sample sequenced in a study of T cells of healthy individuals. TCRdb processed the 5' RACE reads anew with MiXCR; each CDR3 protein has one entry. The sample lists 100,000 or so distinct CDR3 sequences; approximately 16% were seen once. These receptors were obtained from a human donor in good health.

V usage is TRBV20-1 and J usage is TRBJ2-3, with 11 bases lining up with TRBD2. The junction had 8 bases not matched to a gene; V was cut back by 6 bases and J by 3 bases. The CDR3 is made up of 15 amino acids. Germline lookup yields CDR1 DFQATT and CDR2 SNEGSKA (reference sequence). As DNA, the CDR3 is TGCAGTGCCCGAGCCCCTAGCGGGAGGACAGATACGCAGTATTTT. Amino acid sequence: CSARAPSGRTDTQYF.

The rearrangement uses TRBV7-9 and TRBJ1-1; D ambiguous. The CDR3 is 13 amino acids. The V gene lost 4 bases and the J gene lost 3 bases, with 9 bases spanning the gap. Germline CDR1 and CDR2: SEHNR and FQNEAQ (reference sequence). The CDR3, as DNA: TGTGCCAGCAGCTACCCCCAGGACACTGAAGCTTTCTTT. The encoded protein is CASSYPQDTEAFF.

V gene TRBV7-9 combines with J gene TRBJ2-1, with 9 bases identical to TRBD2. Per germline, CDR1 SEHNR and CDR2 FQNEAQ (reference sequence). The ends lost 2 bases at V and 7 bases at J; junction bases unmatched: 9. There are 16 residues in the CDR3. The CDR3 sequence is CASSLLGAGGPNEQFF. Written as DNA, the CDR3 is TGTGCCAGCAGCTTATTGGGTGCGGGAGGGCCGAATGAGCAGTTCTTC.

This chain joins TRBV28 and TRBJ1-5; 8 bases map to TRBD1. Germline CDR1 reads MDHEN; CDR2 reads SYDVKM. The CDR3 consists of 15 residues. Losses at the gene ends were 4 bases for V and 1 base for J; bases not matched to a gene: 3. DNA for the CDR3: TGTGCCAGCAGTTGGGGACAGGCCAGCAATCAGCCCCAGCATTTT. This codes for CASSWGQASNQPQHF.

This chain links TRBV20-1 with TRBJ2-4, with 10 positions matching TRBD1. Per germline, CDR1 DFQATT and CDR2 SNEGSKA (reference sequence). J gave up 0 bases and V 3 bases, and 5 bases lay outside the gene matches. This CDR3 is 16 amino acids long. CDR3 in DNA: TGCAGTGCTAGGGGACAGGGGATTCTAGCCAAAAACATTCAGTACTTC. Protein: CSARGQGILAKNIQYF.

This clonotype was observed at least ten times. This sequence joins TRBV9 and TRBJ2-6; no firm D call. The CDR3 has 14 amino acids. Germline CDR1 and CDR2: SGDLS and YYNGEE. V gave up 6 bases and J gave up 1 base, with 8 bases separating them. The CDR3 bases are TGTGCCAGCAATTTGGGGTCTGGGGCCAACGTCCTGACTTTC. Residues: CASNLGSGANVLTF.

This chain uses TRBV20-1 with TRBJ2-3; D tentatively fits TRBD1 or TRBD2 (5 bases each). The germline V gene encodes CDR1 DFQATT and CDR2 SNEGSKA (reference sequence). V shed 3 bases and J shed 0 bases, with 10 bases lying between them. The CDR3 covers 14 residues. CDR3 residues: CSASQGGSTDTQYF. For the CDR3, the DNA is TGCAGTGCTAGTCAGGGCGGGAGCACAGATACGCAGTATTTT.